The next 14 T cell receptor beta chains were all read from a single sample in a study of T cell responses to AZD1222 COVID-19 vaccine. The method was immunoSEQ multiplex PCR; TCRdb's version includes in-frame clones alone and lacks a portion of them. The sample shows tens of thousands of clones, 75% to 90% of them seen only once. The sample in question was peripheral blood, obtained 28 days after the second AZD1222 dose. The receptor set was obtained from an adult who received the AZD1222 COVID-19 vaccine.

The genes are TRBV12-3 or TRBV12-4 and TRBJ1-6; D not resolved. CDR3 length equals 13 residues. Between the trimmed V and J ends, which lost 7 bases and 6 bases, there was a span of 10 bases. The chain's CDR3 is CASTTTANSPLHF. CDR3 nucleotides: TGTGCCAGCACTACGACGGCTAATTCACCCCTCCACTTT.

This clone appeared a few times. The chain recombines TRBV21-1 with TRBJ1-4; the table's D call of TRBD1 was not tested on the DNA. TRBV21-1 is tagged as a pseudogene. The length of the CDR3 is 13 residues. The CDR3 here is CASRDTKDEKLFF. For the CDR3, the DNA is TGTGCCAGCCGGGACACCAAGGACGAAAAACTGTTTTTT.

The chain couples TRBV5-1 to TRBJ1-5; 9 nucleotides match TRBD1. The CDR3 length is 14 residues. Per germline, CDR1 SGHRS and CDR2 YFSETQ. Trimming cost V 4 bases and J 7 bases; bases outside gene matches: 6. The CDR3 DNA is TGCGCCAGCAGCGTTACAGGGGGCGGGCAGCCCCAGCATTTT. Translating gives CASSVTGGGQPQHF.

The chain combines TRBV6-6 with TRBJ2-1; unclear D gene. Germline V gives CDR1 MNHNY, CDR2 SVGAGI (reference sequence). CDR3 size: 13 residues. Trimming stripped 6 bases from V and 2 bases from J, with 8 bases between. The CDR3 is CASSPQTYNEQFF. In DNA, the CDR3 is TGTGCCAGCAGCCCCCAGACCTACAATGAGCAGTTCTTC.

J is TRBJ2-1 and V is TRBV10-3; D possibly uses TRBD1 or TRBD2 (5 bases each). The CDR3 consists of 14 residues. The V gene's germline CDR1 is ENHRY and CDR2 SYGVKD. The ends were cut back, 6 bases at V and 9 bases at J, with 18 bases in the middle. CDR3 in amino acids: CAISQDIGRGEQFF. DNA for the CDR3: TGTGCCATCAGCCAGGACATAGGACGGGGTGAGCAGTTCTTC.

The chain's CDR3 is CASSPGQGTYGYTF. The CDR3 region has the DNA TGTGCCAGCAGCCCCGGACAGGGCACCTATGGCTACACCTTC. The chain links TRBV28 to TRBJ1-2, with 8 bases matching TRBD1. Germline loops: CDR1 MDHEN, CDR2 SYDVKM. This CDR3 has 14 residues. The V gene end was trimmed by 6 bases and the J gene end by 4 bases; junction bases not matched to a gene: 7.

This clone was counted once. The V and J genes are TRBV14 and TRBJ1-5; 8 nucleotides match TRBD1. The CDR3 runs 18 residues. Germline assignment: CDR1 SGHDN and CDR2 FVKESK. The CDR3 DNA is TGTGTTGCCGGACAGGTGGCGTCGCGGGACAGGCCGTATCAGCCCCAGCATTTT. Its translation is CVAGQVASRDRPYQPQHF.

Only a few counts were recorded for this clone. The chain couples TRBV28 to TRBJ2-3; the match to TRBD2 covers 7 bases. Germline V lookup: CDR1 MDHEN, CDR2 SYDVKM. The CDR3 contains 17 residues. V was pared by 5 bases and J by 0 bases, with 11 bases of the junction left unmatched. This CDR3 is CASSSWTRPGSTDTQYF. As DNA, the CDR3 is TGTGCCAGCAGTAGCTGGACTAGACCCGGGAGCACAGATACGCAGTATTTT.

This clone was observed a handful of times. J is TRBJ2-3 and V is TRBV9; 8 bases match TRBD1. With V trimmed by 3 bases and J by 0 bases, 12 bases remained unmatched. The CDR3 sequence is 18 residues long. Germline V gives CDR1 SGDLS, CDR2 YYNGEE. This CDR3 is CASSGSLNRDRSTDTQYF. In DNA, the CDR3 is TGTGCCAGCAGCGGATCCCTCAACCGGGACAGGAGCACAGATACGCAGTATTTT.

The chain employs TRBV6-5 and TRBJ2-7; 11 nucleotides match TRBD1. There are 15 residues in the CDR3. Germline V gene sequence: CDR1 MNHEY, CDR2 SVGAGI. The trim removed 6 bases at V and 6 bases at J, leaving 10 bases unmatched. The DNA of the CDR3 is TGTGCCAGCAGCCCCTCAGGGACAGGGGGGTCCGAGCAGTACTTC. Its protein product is CASSPSGTGGSEQYF.

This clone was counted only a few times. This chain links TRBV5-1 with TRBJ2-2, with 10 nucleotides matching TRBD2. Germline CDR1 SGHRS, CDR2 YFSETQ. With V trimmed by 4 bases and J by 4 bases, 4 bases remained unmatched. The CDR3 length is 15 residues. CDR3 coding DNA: TGCGCCAGCAGCGCCAGCGGGGGGGCCACCGGGGAGCTGTTTTTT. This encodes CASSASGGATGELFF. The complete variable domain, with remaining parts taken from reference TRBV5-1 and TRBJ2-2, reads KAGVTQTPRYLIKTRGQQVTLSCSPISGHRSVSWYQQTPGQGLQFLFEYFSETQRNKGNFPGRFSGRQFSNSRSEMNVSTLELGDSALYLCASSASGGATGELFFGEGSRLTVL.

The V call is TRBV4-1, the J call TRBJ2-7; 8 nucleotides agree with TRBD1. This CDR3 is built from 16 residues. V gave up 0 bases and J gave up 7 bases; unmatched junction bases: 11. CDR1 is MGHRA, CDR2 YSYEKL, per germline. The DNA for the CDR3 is TGCGCCAGCAGCCAAGAACCTCACAGGGGGTTGGGGGAGCAGTACTTC. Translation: CASSQEPHRGLGEQYF.

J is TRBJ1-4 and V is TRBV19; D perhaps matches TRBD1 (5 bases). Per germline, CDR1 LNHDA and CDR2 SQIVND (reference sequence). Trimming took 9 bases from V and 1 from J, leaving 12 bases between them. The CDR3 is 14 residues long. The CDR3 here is CASRDGGTNEKLFF. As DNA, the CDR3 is TGTGCCAGCAGGGACGGAGGAACTAATGAAAAACTGTTTTTT.

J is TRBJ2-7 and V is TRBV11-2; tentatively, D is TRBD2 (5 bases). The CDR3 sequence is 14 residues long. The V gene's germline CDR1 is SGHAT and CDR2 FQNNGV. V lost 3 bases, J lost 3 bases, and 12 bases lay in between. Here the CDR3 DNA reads TGTGCCAGCAGCTTGGGAGAATTCCTCTACGAGCAGTACTTC. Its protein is CASSLGEFLYEQYF.